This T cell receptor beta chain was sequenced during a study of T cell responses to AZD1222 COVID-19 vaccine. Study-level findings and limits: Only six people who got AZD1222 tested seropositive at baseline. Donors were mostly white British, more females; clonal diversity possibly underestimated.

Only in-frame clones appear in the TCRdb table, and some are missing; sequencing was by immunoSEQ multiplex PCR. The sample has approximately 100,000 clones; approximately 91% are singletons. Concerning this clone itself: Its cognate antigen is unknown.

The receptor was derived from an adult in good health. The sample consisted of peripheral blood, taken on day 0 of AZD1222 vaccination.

CDR3 sequence reads: CASSPGIGQSLRYTF. CDR3 nucleotides: TGTGCCAGCTCACCCGGAATAGGACAAAGCCTCCGCTACACCTTC. The V and J genes are TRBV18 and TRBJ1-2; tentatively, D is TRBD1 (5 bases). V lost 3 bases and J 9 bases, leaving 20 bases between the germline ends. The CDR3 has 15 residues. The germline gives CDR1 KGHSH, CDR2 LQKENI. The full variable domain, with the rest looked up from reference TRBV18 and TRBJ1-2, is NAGVMQNPRHLVRRRGQEARLRCSPMKGHSHVYWYRQLPEEGLKFMVYLQKENIIDESGMPKERFSAEFPKEGPSILRIQQVVRGDSAAYFCASSPGIGQSLRYTFGSGTRLTVV.